This TCR beta chain was retrieved from a study of T-cell reconstitution after alpha-beta-depleted transplantation in children. This clonotype came up many times. Unique molecular identifiers were incorporated into the prepared TCRbeta library. MiXCR, run by TCRdb on the PCR reads, gives a single entry per CDR3 protein. The sample includes roughly 500,000 distinct CDR3 sequences, around 12% seen only once; the top ten take approximately 5.4%. V lost 3 bases and J lost 3; bases outside the gene matches: 8. The CDR3 sequence is 17 residues long. CDR1 is LGHNA and CDR2 is YSLEER in the germline V gene. Sequenced here: PBMCs from the stem cell graft donor, sampled from the stem cell graft. The chain couples TRBV4-3 to TRBJ2-1, with 10 bases fitting TRBD2. This clonotype originated in a human donor who donated a stem cell graft to a child with combined immunodeficiency. The CDR3 DNA reads as TGCGCCAGCAGCCAGCGCTGGGGACTAGCGTACTACAATGAGCAGTTCTTC. Amino acid sequence: CASSQRWGLAYYNEQFF.